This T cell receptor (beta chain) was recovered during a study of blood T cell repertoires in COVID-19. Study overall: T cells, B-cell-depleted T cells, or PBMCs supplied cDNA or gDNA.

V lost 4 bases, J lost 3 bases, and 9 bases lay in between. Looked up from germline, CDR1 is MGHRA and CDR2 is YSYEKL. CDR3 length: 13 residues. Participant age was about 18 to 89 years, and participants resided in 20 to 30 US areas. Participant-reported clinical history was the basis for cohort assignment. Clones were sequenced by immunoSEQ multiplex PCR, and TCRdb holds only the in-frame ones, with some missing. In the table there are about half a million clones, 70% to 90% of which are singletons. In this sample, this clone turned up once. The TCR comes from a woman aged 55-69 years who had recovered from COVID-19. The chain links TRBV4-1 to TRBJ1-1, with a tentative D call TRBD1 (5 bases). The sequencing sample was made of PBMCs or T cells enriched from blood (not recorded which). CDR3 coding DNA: TGCGCCAGCAGCCGAGTAGGGGACACTGAAGCTTTCTTT. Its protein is CASSRVGDTEAFF.